The entry below gives a single TCR beta chain sequence along with its context. The CDR3 runs to 18 residues. The V gene end was trimmed by 4 bases and the J gene end by 2 bases; junction bases not matched to a gene: 15. CDR1 is MDHEN and CDR2 is SYDVKM in the germline V gene. The sample comes from a study of shared T cell receptors in the human thymus. Repertoires were generated with immunoSEQ multiplex PCR, while TCRdb's copy carries only in-frame clones and drops some. The table has over 450,000 clones, 75% to 80% seen once. These data are also associated with another study on human thymus T cells.

This rearrangement joins TRBV28 to TRBJ2-7; TRBD2 aligns across 9 bases. This sequence originates from a boy in the first two years of life with a congenital heart defect. The sequenced sample consisted of thymocytes. CDR3 coding DNA: TGTGCCAGCAGTTCCGATCCACCCACTAGCGGGCCAACCTACGAGCAGTACTTC. The encoded protein is CASSSDPPTSGPTYEQYF.